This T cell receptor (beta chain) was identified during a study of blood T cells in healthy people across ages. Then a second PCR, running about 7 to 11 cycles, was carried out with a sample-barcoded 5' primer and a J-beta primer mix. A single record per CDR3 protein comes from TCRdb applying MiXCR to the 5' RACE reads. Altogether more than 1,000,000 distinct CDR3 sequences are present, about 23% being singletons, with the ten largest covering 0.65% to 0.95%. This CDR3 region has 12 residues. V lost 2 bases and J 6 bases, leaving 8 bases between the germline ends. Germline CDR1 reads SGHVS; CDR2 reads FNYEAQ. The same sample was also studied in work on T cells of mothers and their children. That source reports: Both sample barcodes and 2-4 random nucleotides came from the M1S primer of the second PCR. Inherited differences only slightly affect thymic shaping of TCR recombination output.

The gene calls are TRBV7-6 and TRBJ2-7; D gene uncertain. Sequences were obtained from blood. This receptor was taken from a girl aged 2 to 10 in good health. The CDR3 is CASSLRLGEQYF. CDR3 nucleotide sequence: TGTGCCAGCAGCTTACGCCTGGGCGAGCAGTACTTC.